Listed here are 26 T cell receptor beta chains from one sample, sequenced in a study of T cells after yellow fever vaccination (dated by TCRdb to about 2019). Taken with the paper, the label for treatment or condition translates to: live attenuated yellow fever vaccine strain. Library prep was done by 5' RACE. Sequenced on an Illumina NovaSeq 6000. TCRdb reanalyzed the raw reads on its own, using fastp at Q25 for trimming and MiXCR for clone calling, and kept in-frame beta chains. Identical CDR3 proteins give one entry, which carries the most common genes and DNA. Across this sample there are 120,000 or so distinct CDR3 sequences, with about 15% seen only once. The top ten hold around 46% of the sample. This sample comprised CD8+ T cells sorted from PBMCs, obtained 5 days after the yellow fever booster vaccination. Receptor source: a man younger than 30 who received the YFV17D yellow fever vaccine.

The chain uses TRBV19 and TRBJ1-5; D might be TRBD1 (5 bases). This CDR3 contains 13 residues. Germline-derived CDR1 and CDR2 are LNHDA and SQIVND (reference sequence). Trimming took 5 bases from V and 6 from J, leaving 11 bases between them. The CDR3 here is CASSGQGSQPQHF. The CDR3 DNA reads TGTGCCAGTAGTGGGCAGGGTAGTCAGCCCCAGCATTTT.

The CDR3 sequence is CASWEAADNEQFF. The CDR3 coding sequence is TGTGCCAGTTGGGAGGCGGCTGACAATGAGCAGTTCTTC. The rearrangement uses TRBV6-2 or TRBV6-3 and TRBJ2-1; TRBD2 might be the D (6 bases). Deletions cut 9 bases from V and 5 bases from J, with 14 bases between. The CDR3 extends over 13 amino acids. Germline values: CDR1 MNHEY, CDR2 SVGEGT.

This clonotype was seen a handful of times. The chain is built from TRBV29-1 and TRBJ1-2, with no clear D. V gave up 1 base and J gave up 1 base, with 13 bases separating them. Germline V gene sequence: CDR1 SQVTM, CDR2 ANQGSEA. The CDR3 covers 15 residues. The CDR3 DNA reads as TGCAGCGTTGAAGGGACGTCTTTGAGTAACTATGGCTACACCTTC. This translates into CSVEGTSLSNYGYTF. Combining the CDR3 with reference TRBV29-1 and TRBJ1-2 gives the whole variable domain SAVISQKPSRDICQRGTSLTIQCQVDSQVTMMFWYRQQPGQSLTLIATANQGSEATYESGFVIDKFPISRPNLTFSTLTVSNMSPEDSSIYLCSVEGTSLSNYGYTFGSGTRLTVV.

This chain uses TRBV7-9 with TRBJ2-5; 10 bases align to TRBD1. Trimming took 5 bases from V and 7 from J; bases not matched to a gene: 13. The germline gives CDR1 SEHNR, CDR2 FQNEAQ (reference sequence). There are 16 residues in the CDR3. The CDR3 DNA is TGTGCCAGCAGCCCGGGGGCGGGACAGGGGTTATGGACCCAGTACTTC. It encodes CASSPGAGQGLWTQYF.

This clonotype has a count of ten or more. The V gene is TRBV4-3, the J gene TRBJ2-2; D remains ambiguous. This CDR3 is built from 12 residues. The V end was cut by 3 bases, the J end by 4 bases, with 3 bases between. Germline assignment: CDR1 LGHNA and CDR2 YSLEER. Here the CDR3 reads CASSHLTGELFF. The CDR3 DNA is TGCGCCAGCAGCCACCTCACCGGGGAGCTGTTTTTT.

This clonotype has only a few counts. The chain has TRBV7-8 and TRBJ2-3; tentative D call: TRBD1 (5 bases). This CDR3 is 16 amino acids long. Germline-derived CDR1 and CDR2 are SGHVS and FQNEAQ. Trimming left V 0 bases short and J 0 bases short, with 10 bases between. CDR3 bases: TGTGCCAGCAGCTTAGCGCCCAGGGCTAGCACAGATACGCAGTATTTT. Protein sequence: CASSLAPRASTDTQYF.

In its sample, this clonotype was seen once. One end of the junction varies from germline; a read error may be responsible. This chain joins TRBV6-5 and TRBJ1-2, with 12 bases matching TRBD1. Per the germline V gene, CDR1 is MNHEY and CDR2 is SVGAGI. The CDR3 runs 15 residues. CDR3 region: CASSNSGQGAHGYTF. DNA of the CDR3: TGTGCCAGCAGTAACTCGGGACAGGGGGCACATGGCTACACCTTC.

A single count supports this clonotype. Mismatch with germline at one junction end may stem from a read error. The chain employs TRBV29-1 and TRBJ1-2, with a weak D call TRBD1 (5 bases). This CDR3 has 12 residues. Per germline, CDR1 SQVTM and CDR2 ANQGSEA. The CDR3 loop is CSVEGTAGGYTF. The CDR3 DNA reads TGCAGCGTAGAAGGGACGGCGGGAGGCTACACCTTC.

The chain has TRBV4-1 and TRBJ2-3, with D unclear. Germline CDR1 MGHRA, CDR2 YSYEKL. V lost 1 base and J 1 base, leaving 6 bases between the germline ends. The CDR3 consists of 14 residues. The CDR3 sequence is CASSQVWGTDTQYF. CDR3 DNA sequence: TGCGCCAGCAGCCAAGTATGGGGCACAGATACGCAGTATTTT.

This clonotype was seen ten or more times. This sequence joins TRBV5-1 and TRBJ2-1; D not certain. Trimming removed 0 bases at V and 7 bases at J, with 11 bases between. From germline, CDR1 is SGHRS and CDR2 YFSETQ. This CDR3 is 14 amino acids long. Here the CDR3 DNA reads TGCGCCAGCAGCTTGGTCTCCAGCCCTAATGAGCAGTTCTTC. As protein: CASSLVSSPNEQFF.

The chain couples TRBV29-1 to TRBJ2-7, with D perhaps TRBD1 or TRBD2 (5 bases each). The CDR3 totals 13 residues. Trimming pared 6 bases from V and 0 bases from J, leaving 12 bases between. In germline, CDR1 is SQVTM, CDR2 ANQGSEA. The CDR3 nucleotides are TGCAGCGTGGGGACGTCGAGCTCCTACGAGCAGTACTTC. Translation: CSVGTSSSYEQYF.

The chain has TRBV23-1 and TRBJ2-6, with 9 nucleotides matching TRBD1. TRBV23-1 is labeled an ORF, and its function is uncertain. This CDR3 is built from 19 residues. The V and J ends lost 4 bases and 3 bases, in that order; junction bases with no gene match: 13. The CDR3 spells CASSPGLGQGVFGANVLTF. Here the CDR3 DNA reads TGCGCCAGCAGTCCCGGTCTGGGACAGGGAGTTTTTGGGGCCAACGTCCTGACTTTC.

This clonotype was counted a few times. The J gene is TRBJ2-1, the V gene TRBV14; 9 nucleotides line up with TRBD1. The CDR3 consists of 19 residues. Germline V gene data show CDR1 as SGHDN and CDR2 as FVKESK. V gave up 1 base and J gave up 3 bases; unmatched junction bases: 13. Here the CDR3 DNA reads TGTGCCAGCAGCCAAGTTGGGACAGGGCAACTTGCTCGCTACAATGAGCAGTTCTTC. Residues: CASSQVGTGQLARYNEQFF. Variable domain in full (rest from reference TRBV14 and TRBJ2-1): EAGVTQFPSHSVIEKGQTVTLRCDPISGHDNLYWYRRVMGKEIKFLLHFVKESKQDESGMPNNRFLAERTGGTYSTLKVQPAELEDSGVYFCASSQVGTGQLARYNEQFFGPGTRLTVL.

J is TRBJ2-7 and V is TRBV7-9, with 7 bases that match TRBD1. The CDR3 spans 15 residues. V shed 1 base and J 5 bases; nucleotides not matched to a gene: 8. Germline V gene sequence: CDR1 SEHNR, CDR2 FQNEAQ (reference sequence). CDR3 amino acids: CASSLGQGPVHEQYF. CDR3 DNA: TGTGCCAGCAGCTTAGGACAGGGCCCGGTACACGAGCAGTACTTC.

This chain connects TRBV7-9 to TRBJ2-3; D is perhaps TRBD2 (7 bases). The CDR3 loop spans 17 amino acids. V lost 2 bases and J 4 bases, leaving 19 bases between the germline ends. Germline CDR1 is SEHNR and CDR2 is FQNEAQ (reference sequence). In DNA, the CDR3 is TGTGCCAGCAGCTTATTCGGCATGGACGGGGGGCCAGATACGCAGTATTTT. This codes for CASSLFGMDGGPDTQYF.

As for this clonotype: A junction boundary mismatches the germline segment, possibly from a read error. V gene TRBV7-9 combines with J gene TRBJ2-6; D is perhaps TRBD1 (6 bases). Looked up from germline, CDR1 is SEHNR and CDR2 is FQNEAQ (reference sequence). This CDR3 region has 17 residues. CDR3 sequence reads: CAISPGTYPTGANVLTF. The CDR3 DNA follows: TGTGCCATCAGCCCCGGGACATATCCGACTGGGGCCAACGTCCTGACTTTC.

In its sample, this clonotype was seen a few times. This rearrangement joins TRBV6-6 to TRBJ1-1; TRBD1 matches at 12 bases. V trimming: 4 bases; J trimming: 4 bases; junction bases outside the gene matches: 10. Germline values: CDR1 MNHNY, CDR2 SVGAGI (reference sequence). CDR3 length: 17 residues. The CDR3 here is CASSSRDRGLRSTEAFF. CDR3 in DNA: TGTGCCAGCAGTTCCCGGGACAGGGGGCTGAGGAGCACTGAAGCTTTCTTT.

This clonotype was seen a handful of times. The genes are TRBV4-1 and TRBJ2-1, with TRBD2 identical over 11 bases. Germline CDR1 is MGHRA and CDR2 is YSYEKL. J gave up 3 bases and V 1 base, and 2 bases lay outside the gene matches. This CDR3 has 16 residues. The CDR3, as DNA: TGCGCCAGCAGCCAAGCTAGCGGGGGGCTCTACAATGAGCAGTTCTTC. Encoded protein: CASSQASGGLYNEQFF.

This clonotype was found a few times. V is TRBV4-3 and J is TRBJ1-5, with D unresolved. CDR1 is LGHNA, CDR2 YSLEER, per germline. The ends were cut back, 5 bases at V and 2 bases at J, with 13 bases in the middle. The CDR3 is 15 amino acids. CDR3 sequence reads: CASSSTYFGNQPQHF. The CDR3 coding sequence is TGCGCCAGCAGCTCAACCTATTTCGGCAATCAGCCCCAGCATTTT.

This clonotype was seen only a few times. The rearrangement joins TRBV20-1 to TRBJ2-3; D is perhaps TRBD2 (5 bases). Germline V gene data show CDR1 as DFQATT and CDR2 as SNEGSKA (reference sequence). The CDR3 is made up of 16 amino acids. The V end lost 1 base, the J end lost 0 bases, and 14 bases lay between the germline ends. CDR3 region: CSARGEGPISTDTQYF. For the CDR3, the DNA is TGCAGTGCTAGAGGAGAGGGTCCGATTAGCACAGATACGCAGTATTTT.

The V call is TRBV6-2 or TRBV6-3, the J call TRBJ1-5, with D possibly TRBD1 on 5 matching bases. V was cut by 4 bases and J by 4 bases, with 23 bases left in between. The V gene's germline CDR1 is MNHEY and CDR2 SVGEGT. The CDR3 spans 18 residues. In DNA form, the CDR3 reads TGTGCCAGCAGTTTAATTGGACGGGACTACTCGGGGAATCAGCCCCAGCATTTT. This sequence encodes CASSLIGRDYSGNQPQHF.

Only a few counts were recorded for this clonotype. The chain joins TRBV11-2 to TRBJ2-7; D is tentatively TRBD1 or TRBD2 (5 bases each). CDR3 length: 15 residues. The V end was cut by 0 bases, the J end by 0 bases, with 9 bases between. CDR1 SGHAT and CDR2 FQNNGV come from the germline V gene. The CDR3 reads CASSLDLGTSYEQYF. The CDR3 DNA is TGTGCCAGCAGCTTAGATTTAGGGACCTCCTACGAGCAGTACTTC.

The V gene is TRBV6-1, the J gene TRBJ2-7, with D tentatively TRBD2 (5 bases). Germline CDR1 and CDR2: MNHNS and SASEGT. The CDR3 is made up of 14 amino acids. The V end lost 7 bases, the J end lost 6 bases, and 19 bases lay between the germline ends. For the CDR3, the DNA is TGTGCCAGCACAACCCGCCCGGGGTATGGCGAGCAGTACGTC. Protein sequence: CASTTRPGYGEQYV.

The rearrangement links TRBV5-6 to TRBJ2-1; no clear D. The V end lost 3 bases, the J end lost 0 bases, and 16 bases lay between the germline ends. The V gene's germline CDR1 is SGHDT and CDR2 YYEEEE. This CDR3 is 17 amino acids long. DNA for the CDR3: TGTGCCAGCAGCTCAATCCTCGGAGAGAGCTCCTACAATGAGCAGTTCTTC. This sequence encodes CASSSILGESSYNEQFF.

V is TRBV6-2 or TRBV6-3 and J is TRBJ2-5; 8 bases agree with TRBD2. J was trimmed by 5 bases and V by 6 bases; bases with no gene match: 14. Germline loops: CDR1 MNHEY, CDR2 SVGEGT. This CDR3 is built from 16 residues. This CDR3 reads CASRDPGGAFEETQYF. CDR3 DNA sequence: TGTGCCAGCAGAGACCCCGGGGGGGCCTTTGAGGAGACCCAGTACTTC.

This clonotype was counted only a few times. The CDR3 DNA follows: TGTGCCAAGCTACAGGGCAAACTTCAGTACTTC. It yields the protein CAKLQGKLQYF. The chain links TRBV10-3 to TRBJ2-7; D is possibly TRBD1 (6 bases). Germline CDR1 ENHRY, CDR2 SYGVKD. Trimming pared 10 bases from V and 10 bases from J, leaving 17 bases between. The CDR3 consists of 11 residues.